The next 23 T cell receptor beta chains were all read from a single sample in a study of blood T cells in healthy people across ages. The second PCR ran roughly 7 to 11 cycles with a sample-barcoded 5' primer and J-beta primers. TCRdb passed the 5' RACE reads through MiXCR, listing each CDR3 protein once. The sample shows about 1.6 million distinct CDR3 sequences, about 32% of them seen only once. Sequences were obtained from blood. Receptors were obtained from a woman aged 25 to 45 in good health.

The chain combines TRBV6-5 with TRBJ2-3; 9 bases are a match to TRBD2. The CDR3 is made up of 16 amino acids. Germline assignment: CDR1 MNHEY and CDR2 SVGAGI. J gave up 1 base and V 2 bases, and 4 bases lay outside the gene matches. The CDR3 loop is CASSYPRTSGTDTQYF. The CDR3 nucleotides are TGTGCCAGCAGTTACCCCAGGACTAGCGGCACAGATACGCAGTATTTT.

The CDR3: CASSARVSGVDTQYF. The CDR3 DNA follows: TGTGCCAGCAGCGCCAGAGTTAGCGGGGTCGATACGCAGTATTTT. The chain employs TRBV7-2 and TRBJ2-3, with 8 bases lining up with TRBD2. In germline, CDR1 is SGHTA, CDR2 FQGNSA. V lost 5 bases and J lost 6; bases outside the gene matches: 10. This CDR3 contains 15 residues.

This clonotype occurred a few times. J is TRBJ1-5 and V is TRBV4-2; no reliable D call. Trimming left V 0 bases short and J 3 bases short, with 15 bases between. The CDR3 length is 17 residues. From germline, CDR1 is LGHNA and CDR2 YNFKEQ. CDR3 region: CASSQDRFASDNQPQHF. CDR3 nucleotide sequence: TGTGCCAGCAGCCAAGATCGATTTGCGTCCGACAATCAGCCCCAGCATTTT.

This clonotype was seen only a few times. The genes are TRBV4-1 and TRBJ1-6; 8 bases agree with TRBD1. The CDR3 runs 16 residues. Germline V gene sequence: CDR1 MGHRA, CDR2 YSYEKL. The junction had 9 bases not matched to a gene; V was cut back by 4 bases and J by 7 bases. CDR3 amino acids: CASSPGQDRANSPLHF. CDR3 nucleotides: TGCGCCAGCAGCCCAGGGCAGGACAGGGCAAATTCACCCCTCCACTTT.

The chain has TRBV5-1 and TRBJ2-3, with D perhaps TRBD1 (6 bases). The CDR3 consists of 15 residues. Germline-derived CDR1 and CDR2 are SGHRS and YFSETQ. V lost 4 bases and J 3 bases, leaving 15 bases between the germline ends. CDR3 nucleotides: TGCGCCAGCAGCACGGAGGACAGTAGAACAGATACGCAGTATTTT. This gives the protein CASSTEDSRTDTQYF. Based on the CDR3 plus reference TRBV5-1 and TRBJ2-3, the full variable domain is KAGVTQTPRYLIKTRGQQVTLSCSPISGHRSVSWYQQTPGQGLQFLFEYFSETQRNKGNFPGRFSGRQFSNSRSEMNVSTLELGDSALYLCASSTEDSRTDTQYFGPGTRLTVL.

The gene calls are TRBV27 and TRBJ2-1; no clear D. The CDR3 spans 12 residues. CDR1 is MNHEY and CDR2 is SMNVEV in the germline V gene (reference sequence). Trimming shortened V by 6 bases and J by 5 bases, and 8 bases separated the two germline ends. CDR3 protein: CASRKLHNEQFF. The CDR3 DNA reads TGTGCCAGCAGGAAACTACACAATGAGCAGTTCTTC.

The chain has TRBV2 and TRBJ2-7; D not resolved. Trimming removed 4 bases from V and 7 bases from J, with 5 bases in between. The germline gives CDR1 SNHLY, CDR2 FYNNEI. CDR3 length: 10 residues. The CDR3 DNA is TGTGCCAGCAGTGCCCAGGAGCAGTACTTC. Its translation is CASSAQEQYF.

A few counts support this clonotype. The chain is built from TRBV15 and TRBJ1-5, with a tentative D call TRBD1 (6 bases). Trimming pared 8 bases from V and 0 bases from J, leaving 11 bases between. CDR3 size: 14 residues. The germline CDR1 and CDR2 sequences are LNHNV and YYDKDF (reference sequence). For the CDR3, the DNA is TGTGCCACCGGGACACCTTATAGCAATCAGCCCCAGCATTTT. The encoded protein is CATGTPYSNQPQHF.

This chain links TRBV7-3 with TRBJ2-1; D could derive from TRBD1 or TRBD2 (7 bases each). The CDR3 extends over 16 amino acids. V dropped 4 bases and J dropped 1 base, with 14 bases sitting between them. Germline values: CDR1 SGHTA, CDR2 FQGTGA. The CDR3 DNA is TGTGCCAGCAGCTCAAGGGGGCGGGGGTCCTACAATGAGCAGTTCTTC. Translated, it gives CASSSRGRGSYNEQFF.

This chain links TRBV2 with TRBJ1-1, with 8 bases lining up with TRBD1. This CDR3 region has 14 residues. V was clipped by 5 bases and J by 5 bases; unmatched bases: 7. Looked up from germline, CDR1 is SNHLY and CDR2 is FYNNEI. The CDR3 DNA sequence: TGTGCCAGCAGTTTCGACAGGGGCGGGACTGAAGCTTTCTTT. Its translation: CASSFDRGGTEAFF.

The chain couples TRBV2 to TRBJ2-7; perhaps TRBD1 as D (5 bases). Germline V lookup: CDR1 SNHLY, CDR2 FYNNEI. V was trimmed by 6 bases and J by 5 bases, leaving 11 bases between them. CDR3 size: 12 residues. CDR3 nucleotides: TGTGCCAGCAGCGGAGACAGCGACGAGCAGTACTTC. Amino acid sequence: CASSGDSDEQYF.

CDR3 sequence: CASSTSGSGDTQYF. The CDR3 DNA reads TGTGCCAGCAGTACTAGCGGGAGTGGGGATACGCAGTATTTT. The gene calls are TRBV7-9 and TRBJ2-3, with 11 positions matching TRBD2. With V trimmed by 6 bases and J by 6 bases, 5 bases remained unmatched. The CDR3 sequence is 14 residues long. Germline values: CDR1 SEHNR, CDR2 FQNEAQ (reference sequence). Complete variable domain (other parts from reference TRBV7-9 and TRBJ2-3): DTGVSQNPRHKITKRGQNVTFRCDPISEHNRLYWYRQTLGQGPEFLTYFQNEAQLEKSRLLSDRFSAERPKGSFSTLEIQRTEQGDSAMYLCASSTSGSGDTQYFGPGTRLTVL.

This CDR3 reads CASSPTGRGTNSPLHF. As DNA, the CDR3 is TGCGCCAGCAGCCCGACAGGGAGGGGAACCAATTCACCCCTCCACTTT. The chain has TRBV5-1 and TRBJ1-6, with TRBD1 matching over 7 bases. Germline V gene lookup returns CDR1 SGHRS and CDR2 YFSETQ. CDR3 length: 16 residues. V lost 4 bases and J lost 7; bases outside the gene matches: 11. The variable domain in full, with the rest retrieved from reference TRBV5-1 and TRBJ1-6, is KAGVTQTPRYLIKTRGQQVTLSCSPISGHRSVSWYQQTPGQGLQFLFEYFSETQRNKGNFPGRFSGRQFSNSRSEMNVSTLELGDSALYLCASSPTGRGTNSPLHFGNGTRLTVT.

This clonotype occurred once. A junction end diverges from the germline sequence, so it may reflect a read error. V usage is TRBV9 and J usage is TRBJ2-7, with TRBD2 matching over 12 bases. CDR3 length: 16 amino acids. Germline V gene sequence: CDR1 SGDLS, CDR2 YYNGEE. Here the CDR3 reads CASSVDGTSGSYERYF. The CDR3 DNA reads TGTGCCAGCAGCGTAGACGGGACTAGCGGGTCCTACGAGCGGTACTTC.

V usage is TRBV12-3 or TRBV12-4 and J usage is TRBJ1-2; D perhaps matches TRBD1 (5 bases). Trimming shortened V by 6 bases and J by 2 bases, and 22 bases separated the two germline ends. The CDR3 runs to 17 residues. CDR3 sequence (DNA): TGTGCCAGCAGCGGGACCGGGACCGAGGTACCGAACTATGGCTACACCTTC. As protein: CASSGTGTEVPNYGYTF.

The table lists this clonotype with many counts. This chain uses TRBV7-3 with TRBJ2-7; D may be TRBD2 (6 bases). The ends were cut back, 5 bases at V and 6 bases at J, with 20 bases in the middle. The CDR3 is 15 residues long. The germline gives CDR1 SGHTA, CDR2 FQGTGA. The CDR3 nucleotides are TGTGCCAGCAGCCTGAGGGACTCCCCGTATGCCGAGCAGTACTTC. It codes for CASSLRDSPYAEQYF.

There are many counts of this clonotype. The genes are TRBV7-2 and TRBJ2-7; no clear D gene. Germline V gives CDR1 SGHTA, CDR2 FQGNSA. The V and J ends lost 5 bases and 5 bases respectively, with 10 bases between them. This CDR3 has 12 amino acids. The CDR3 here is CASSLMGDEQYF. The CDR3 DNA follows: TGTGCCAGCAGCCTAATGGGTGACGAGCAGTACTTC.

J is TRBJ1-2 and V is TRBV15, with a possible D match to TRBD1 (5 bases). The V end lost 0 bases, the J end lost 1 base, and 15 bases lay between the germline ends. The germline gives CDR1 LNHNV, CDR2 YYDKDF (reference sequence). CDR3 length: 17 residues. The CDR3 DNA reads as TGTGCCACCAGCAGAGAATCCCAAGACAGACTTAACTATGGCTACACCTTC. Amino acids: CATSRESQDRLNYGYTF.

J is TRBJ2-1 and V is TRBV10-1; 8 bases fit TRBD2. V trimming: 4 bases; J trimming: 0 bases; junction bases outside the gene matches: 11. Looked up from germline, CDR1 is WNHNN and CDR2 is SYGVQD (reference sequence). The CDR3 length is 18 residues. CDR3 DNA sequence: TGCGCCAGCAGTGTACGAGGTAGCGGGACCAGCTCCTACAATGAGCAGTTCTTC. This translates into CASSVRGSGTSSYNEQFF.

This clonotype was observed a few times. V and J are TRBV5-5 and TRBJ1-1, with 8 nucleotides matching TRBD1. The CDR3 extends over 16 amino acids. CDR1 and CDR2 (germline): SGHKS, YYEKEE (reference sequence). V lost 4 bases, J lost 2 bases, and 10 bases stayed unmatched. Written as DNA, the CDR3 is TGTGCCAGCAGCCAAAAACAGGGGGACGCCAACACTGAAGCTTTCTTT. Amino acid sequence: CASSQKQGDANTEAFF.

This clonotype showed up many times. The chain combines TRBV4-2 with TRBJ2-7, with TRBD2 matching over 7 bases. The CDR3 is 14 amino acids. Germline CDR1 is LGHNA and CDR2 is YNFKEQ. Trimming took 1 base from V and 3 from J; bases not matched to a gene: 3. CDR3 region: CASSQGTRRYEQYF. DNA for the CDR3: TGTGCCAGCAGCCAAGGGACTAGGCGCTACGAGCAGTACTTC.

This rearrangement joins TRBV9 to TRBJ2-2; maybe TRBD2 (5 bases). With 3 bases removed from V and 7 bases from J, the gap between germline ends came to 13 bases. Germline CDR1 and CDR2: SGDLS and YYNGEE. This CDR3 contains 14 residues. Here the CDR3 DNA reads TGTGCCAGCAGCGCAGCTGGAGGTAACGGGGAGCTGTTTTTT. It yields the protein CASSAAGGNGELFF.

The CDR3 region has the DNA TGCGCCAGCAGCTCGCTTAGGGTGGGTGCGGAGACCCAGTACTTC. Protein product: CASSSLRVGAETQYF. The chain links TRBV5-1 to TRBJ2-5, with D unresolved. The CDR3 consists of 15 residues. Germline V CDR1 and CDR2: SGHRS, YFSETQ. V lost 3 bases, J lost 5 bases, and 17 bases lay in between. Variable domain in full (rest from reference TRBV5-1 and TRBJ2-5): KAGVTQTPRYLIKTRGQQVTLSCSPISGHRSVSWYQQTPGQGLQFLFEYFSETQRNKGNFPGRFSGRQFSNSRSEMNVSTLELGDSALYLCASSSLRVGAETQYFGPGTRLLVL.